The rows below give T cell receptor beta chains drawn from one sample of a study of CD8 T cells in Susac syndrome. TCRdb reanalysed the immunoSEQ multiplex PCR reads using MiXCR and keeps one entry per CDR3 protein. The table has approximately 90,000 distinct CDR3 sequences, roughly 93% seen once. Sequences were obtained from CD8+ T cells from PBMCs. The receptor set was obtained from a human donor in good health. Both conserved end residues are part of each CDR3. A D gene is named only where the DNA matches it firmly. A row's size may be missing; if present it is once, few, many or a size class.

clone size: -; D gene: TRBD1; J gene: TRBJ2-5; V gene: TRBV4-1; CDR3 DNA: TGCGCCAGCAGCCATTATCCGACAGGGGGCAGGGAGACCCAGTACTTC; CDR3 protein: CASSHYPTGGRETQYF
clone size: -; D gene: -; J gene: TRBJ2-7; V gene: TRBV19; CDR3 DNA: TGTGCCAGTAGTATGGGGACCGCCACCTACGAGCAGTACTTC; CDR3 protein: CASSMGTATYEQYF
clone size: -; D gene: -; J gene: TRBJ2-5; V gene: TRBV5-1; CDR3 DNA: TGCGCCAGCAGCACTTCACAGGGAGGGGAGGAGACCCAGTACTTC; CDR3 protein: CASSTSQGGEETQYF
clone size: -; D gene: -; J gene: TRBJ1-2; V gene: TRBV6-5; CDR3 DNA: TGTGCCAGCAGTTACTACAGGGACCCCTATGGCTACACCTTC; CDR3 protein: CASSYYRDPYGYTF
clone size: -; D gene: TRBD2; J gene: TRBJ2-1; V gene: TRBV7-9; CDR3 DNA: TGTGCCAGCAGCCGAGATAGCGGGGGGCCTATAGATGAGCAGTTCTTC; CDR3 protein: CASSRDSGGPIDEQFF
clone size: -; D gene: TRBD2; J gene: TRBJ2-7; V gene: TRBV6-6; CDR3 DNA: TGTGCCAGCAGTTACTCCCTAGCGGGGGTGTACGAGCAGTACTTC; CDR3 protein: CASSYSLAGVYEQYF
clone size: -; D gene: -; J gene: TRBJ1-5; V gene: TRBV12-2; CDR3 DNA: TGTGCAAGTCGCTTAGATGGGAAGGATCCCAATCAGCCCCAGCATTTT; CDR3 protein: CASRLDGKDPNQPQHF
clone size: -; D gene: -; J gene: TRBJ1-5; V gene: TRBV2; CDR3 DNA: TGTGCCAGCAGTGCCTTTTCGGACAGCAATCAGCCCCAGCATTTT; CDR3 protein: CASSAFSDSNQPQHF
clone size: -; D gene: TRBD1; J gene: TRBJ1-4; V gene: TRBV7-9; CDR3 DNA: TGTGCCAGCAGCTGGCCAAAGACAGGGGCGAATGAAAAACTGTTTTTT; CDR3 protein: CASSWPKTGANEKLFF
clone size: -; D gene: -; J gene: TRBJ2-1; V gene: TRBV12-3/TRBV12-4; CDR3 DNA: TGTGCCAGCAGTTTAGCAACCCACAATGAGCAGTTCTTC; CDR3 protein: CASSLATHNEQFF
clone size: -; D gene: -; J gene: TRBJ2-3; V gene: TRBV6-5; CDR3 DNA: TGTGCCAGCAGCGCGGGGGCCCCAGATACGCAGTATTTT; CDR3 protein: CASSAGAPDTQYF
clone size: -; D gene: TRBD1; J gene: TRBJ1-5; V gene: TRBV27; CDR3 DNA: TGTGCCAGCAGTTCTACGGGACAGGGTATCAATCAGCCCCAGCATTTT; CDR3 protein: CASSSTGQGINQPQHF
clone size: -; D gene: -; J gene: TRBJ1-1; V gene: TRBV5-6; CDR3 DNA: TGTGCCAGCAGCTCCACGGACGAAGCTTTCTTT; CDR3 protein: CASSSTDEAFF
clone size: -; D gene: -; J gene: TRBJ1-2; V gene: TRBV30; CDR3 DNA: TGTGCCTGGGACCAGGGTCATGGCTACATCTTC; CDR3 protein: CAWDQGHGYIF
clone size: -; D gene: -; J gene: TRBJ2-7; V gene: TRBV5-1; CDR3 DNA: TGCGCCAGCAGCGGGACAACCACCTACGAGCAGTACTTC; CDR3 protein: CASSGTTTYEQYF
clone size: -; D gene: -; J gene: TRBJ1-5; V gene: TRBV7-9; CDR3 DNA: TGTGCCAGCAGCTTAGATGTCAATCAGCCCCAGCATTTT; CDR3 protein: CASSLDVNQPQHF
clone size: -; D gene: TRBD1; J gene: TRBJ2-7; V gene: TRBV3-1; CDR3 DNA: TGTGCCAGCAGCCAAGAACAGGGGCCCCGGCTGTACGAGCAGTACTTC; CDR3 protein: CASSQEQGPRLYEQYF
clone size: -; D gene: TRBD1; J gene: TRBJ2-2; V gene: TRBV4-1; CDR3 DNA: TGCGCCAGCAGCCTGGGACAGCTCCAAGGGGAGCTGTTTTTT; CDR3 protein: CASSLGQLQGELFF
clone size: -; D gene: TRBD2; J gene: TRBJ2-7; V gene: TRBV4-1; CDR3 DNA: TGCGCCAGCAGCACACAGGCGGGGGGAGTCTACGAGCAGTACTTC; CDR3 protein: CASSTQAGGVYEQYF
clone size: -; D gene: -; J gene: TRBJ1-1; V gene: TRBV27; CDR3 DNA: TGTGCCAGCGGAAGACAGTTATCAAACACTGAAGCTTTCTTT; CDR3 protein: CASGRQLSNTEAFF
clone size: -; D gene: TRBD1; J gene: TRBJ2-2; V gene: TRBV29-1; CDR3 DNA: TGCAGCGTTGCCACAGGGGTCGGGGAGCTGTTTTTT; CDR3 protein: CSVATGVGELFF
clone size: -; D gene: TRBD1; J gene: TRBJ1-6; V gene: TRBV27; CDR3 DNA: TGTGCCAGCAGATGGACAGGGGGCAGTTCACCCCTCCACTTT; CDR3 protein: CASRWTGGSSPLHF
clone size: -; D gene: -; J gene: TRBJ2-4; V gene: TRBV2; CDR3 DNA: TGTGCCAGCAGTGGAGACAGGCCATCGGGCAAAAACATTCAGTACTTC; CDR3 protein: CASSGDRPSGKNIQYF
clone size: -; D gene: -; J gene: TRBJ1-2; V gene: TRBV7-9; CDR3 DNA: TGTGCCAGCAGTATACAGGTTTCCTATGGCTACACCTTC; CDR3 protein: CASSIQVSYGYTF
clone size: -; D gene: -; J gene: TRBJ2-3; V gene: TRBV4-1; CDR3 DNA: TGCGCCAGCAGCCAAGCCTTGGGATGGGGCACAGATACGCAGTATTTT; CDR3 protein: CASSQALGWGTDTQYF
clone size: -; D gene: -; J gene: TRBJ1-1; V gene: TRBV19; CDR3 DNA: TGTGCCAGTAGTAAAGGAGCTGAAGCTTTCTTT; CDR3 protein: CASSKGAEAFF
clone size: -; D gene: -; J gene: TRBJ2-6; V gene: TRBV21-1; CDR3 DNA: TGTGCCAGCAGCAAGGGGGTCGGGACCGACCAACTAAAGGAAGCTGGGGCCAACGTCCTGACTTTC; CDR3 protein: CASSKGVGTDQLKEAGANVLTF
clone size: few; D gene: -; J gene: TRBJ1-2; V gene: TRBV19; CDR3 DNA: TGTGCCAGTAAATGGGGACCCTATGGCTACACCTTC; CDR3 protein: CASKWGPYGYTF
clone size: -; D gene: -; J gene: TRBJ1-1; V gene: TRBV14; CDR3 DNA: TGTGCCAGCAGTGAAGGGTCCGGGTACACTGAAGCTTTCTTT; CDR3 protein: CASSEGSGYTEAFF
clone size: once; D gene: TRBD1; J gene: TRBJ2-5; V gene: TRBV14; CDR3 DNA: TGTGCCAGCAGCCAAGATCAAGGTTACAGGGGGATCGAAGAGACCCAGTACTTC; CDR3 protein: CASSQDQGYRGIEETQYF
clone size: -; D gene: -; J gene: TRBJ2-7; V gene: TRBV3-1; CDR3 DNA: TGTGCCAGCAGCCGGACCGGGCTCCAGAAATATCAGCAGTACTTC; CDR3 protein: CASSRTGLQKYQQYF
clone size: -; D gene: TRBD1; J gene: TRBJ2-1; V gene: TRBV24-1; CDR3 DNA: TGTGCCGCCGGGACAGGGGAGTTCTTC; CDR3 protein: CAAGTGEFF
clone size: -; D gene: TRBD1; J gene: TRBJ1-2; V gene: TRBV13; CDR3 DNA: TGTGCCAGCAGCTTAGCCCGAGACAGGGGGCATGGCTACACCTTC; CDR3 protein: CASSLARDRGHGYTF
clone size: -; D gene: TRBD1; J gene: TRBJ1-4; V gene: TRBV4-1; CDR3 DNA: TGCGCCAGCAGCCCTCGGACAGGCAGAAATGAAAAACTGTTTTTT; CDR3 protein: CASSPRTGRNEKLFF
clone size: -; D gene: TRBD1; J gene: TRBJ2-7; V gene: TRBV12-3/TRBV12-4; CDR3 DNA: TGTGCCAGCAGTTTTCGACAGGGGAGCTCCTACGAGCAGTACTTC; CDR3 protein: CASSFRQGSSYEQYF
clone size: -; D gene: -; J gene: TRBJ2-2; V gene: TRBV9; CDR3 DNA: TGTGCCAGCAGCCCCGGGACATATCCGACCGGGGAGCTGTTTTTT; CDR3 protein: CASSPGTYPTGELFF
clone size: -; D gene: -; J gene: TRBJ2-7; V gene: TRBV14; CDR3 DNA: TGTGCCAGCAGCCAATATGGGGACCCCTACGAGCAGTACTTC; CDR3 protein: CASSQYGDPYEQYF
clone size: -; D gene: TRBD2; J gene: TRBJ2-2; V gene: TRBV15; CDR3 DNA: TGTGCCACCAGCAGTGGTCCTAAAACTAGCGGGGGCCTTACTACGAACACCGGGGAGCTGTTTTTT; CDR3 protein: CATSSGPKTSGGLTTNTGELFF
clone size: -; D gene: TRBD1; J gene: TRBJ1-6; V gene: TRBV13; CDR3 DNA: TGTGCCAGCAGCACTACACCGACAGGGGGAAATTCACCCCTCCACTTT; CDR3 protein: CASSTTPTGGNSPLHF
clone size: once; D gene: TRBD2; J gene: TRBJ2-1; V gene: TRBV28; CDR3 DNA: TGTGCCAGCTCCGGGACTAGCGGGGGCCTACTTTACAATGAGCAGTTCTTC; CDR3 protein: CASSGTSGGLLYNEQFF
clone size: -; D gene: -; J gene: TRBJ2-3; V gene: TRBV7-9; CDR3 DNA: TGTGCCAGCAGCTTAGCGCTGGGAGGCAGCACAGATACGCAGTATTTT; CDR3 protein: CASSLALGGSTDTQYF
clone size: -; D gene: TRBD1; J gene: TRBJ1-5; V gene: TRBV18; CDR3 DNA: TGTGCCAGCTCACCACCGAAGGGAACCGGGACAGGGAACAATCAGCCCCAGCATTTT; CDR3 protein: CASSPPKGTGTGNNQPQHF
clone size: -; D gene: -; J gene: TRBJ2-3; V gene: TRBV11-2; CDR3 DNA: TGTGCCAGCAGCTTAGATCTTGGCGGGACAGATACGCAGTATTTT; CDR3 protein: CASSLDLGGTDTQYF
clone size: -; D gene: -; J gene: TRBJ1-1; V gene: TRBV6-2/TRBV6-3; CDR3 DNA: TGTGCCAGCAGTTATGTGACGACAGGGAACACTGAAGCTTTCTTT; CDR3 protein: CASSYVTTGNTEAFF
clone size: -; D gene: TRBD1; J gene: TRBJ1-2; V gene: TRBV9; CDR3 DNA: TGTGCCAGCAGCGTATATGGGACAGGGAGCTATGGCTACACCTTC; CDR3 protein: CASSVYGTGSYGYTF